This T cell receptor (beta chain) came from a study of T cell responses to AZD1222 COVID-19 vaccine. Whole-study results and caveats: The span of vaccine-associated CD4 TCRs extended across spike, with dominance at 160-218 and 743-854. The study reported that nearly half of spike-specific TCRs target unmutated variant regions.

Profiled with immunoSEQ multiplex PCR; TCRdb holds only in-frame clones, not every one. The sample has over 120,000 clones; approximately 90% are singletons. CDR1 and CDR2 from the germline V gene are LNHDA and SQIVND (reference sequence). This CDR3 contains 15 residues. V lost 3 bases and J 0 bases, leaving 9 bases between the germline ends. This clone was detected only a few times. The antigen is undetermined. This TCR came from an adult who received the AZD1222 COVID-19 vaccine. This sequence joins TRBV19 and TRBJ1-5; D is undetermined. The sample in question was peripheral blood, obtained 28 days after the second AZD1222 dose. CDR3 sequence (DNA): TGTGCCAGTAGTATGGGCTCTCGTAGCAATCAGCCCCAGCATTTT. It specifies CASSMGSRSNQPQHF.